Included here is one T cell receptor beta chain sequence, with context. Antigen specificity is unknown. Some clones are missing from TCRdb's copy, which holds only in-frame ones; the method was immunoSEQ multiplex PCR. The sample lists tens of thousands of clones; 88% were seen once. This CDR3 has 14 amino acids. Per germline, CDR1 SNHLY and CDR2 FYNNEI. Trimming took 7 bases from V and 0 from J; bases not matched to a gene: 5. The data were obtained in a study of T cell responses to AZD1222 COVID-19 vaccine. Findings and limits, study-wide: There were repertoire samples only from the period after the peak T cell response. White British ancestry dominated among donors, who included more females, and clonal diversity was possibly underestimated. Among those given AZD1222, only 5 to 7 were seropositive at baseline.

The chain combines TRBV2 with TRBJ1-2, with 7 bases that match TRBD1. The starting material was peripheral blood, obtained on day 0 of AZD1222 vaccination. The sequence was obtained from an adult in good health. The chain's CDR3 is CASTRDRTNYGYTF. The CDR3 DNA reads as TGTGCCAGCACCCGGGACAGAACTAACTATGGCTACACCTTC.